This TCR beta chain was obtained from a study of PD-1 blockade in classical Hodgkin lymphoma. The CDR3 has 11 amino acids. Germline loops: CDR1 SNHLY, CDR2 FYNNEI. Trimming stripped 3 bases from V and 5 bases from J, with 4 bases between. Assay: immunoSEQ multiplex PCR; the TCRdb copy retains only in-frame clones and omits some. The sample holds tens of thousands of clones, roughly 80% seen once. This sample's time point: cycle 4 day 1 (C4D1), after less than seven weeks of nivolumab. Patients all relapsed after autologous stem cell transplantation, and there was variation in brentuximab vedotin exposure. Investigators isolated CD4+ T cells from thawed PBMCs through magnetic negative selection.

This TCR came from a human donor with classical Hodgkin lymphoma. This rearrangement joins TRBV2 to TRBJ1-2; D gene unclear. The source material was CD4+ T cells from blood, sampled before the fourth cycle of nivolumab. This CDR3 reads CASSEIYGYTF. The CDR3 nucleotides read TGTGCCAGCAGTGAGATTTATGGCTACACCTTC.